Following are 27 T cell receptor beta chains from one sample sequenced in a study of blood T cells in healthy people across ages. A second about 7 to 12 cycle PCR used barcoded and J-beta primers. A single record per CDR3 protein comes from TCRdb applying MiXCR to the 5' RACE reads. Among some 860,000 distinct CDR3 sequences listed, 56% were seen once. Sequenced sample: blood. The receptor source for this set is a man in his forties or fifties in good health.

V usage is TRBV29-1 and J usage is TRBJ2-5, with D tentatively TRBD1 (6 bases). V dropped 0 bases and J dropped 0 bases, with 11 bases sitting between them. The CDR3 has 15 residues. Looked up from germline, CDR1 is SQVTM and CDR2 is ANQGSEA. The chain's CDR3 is CSVEDWTEYQETQYF. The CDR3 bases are TGCAGCGTTGAAGATTGGACAGAGTACCAAGAGACCCAGTACTTC.

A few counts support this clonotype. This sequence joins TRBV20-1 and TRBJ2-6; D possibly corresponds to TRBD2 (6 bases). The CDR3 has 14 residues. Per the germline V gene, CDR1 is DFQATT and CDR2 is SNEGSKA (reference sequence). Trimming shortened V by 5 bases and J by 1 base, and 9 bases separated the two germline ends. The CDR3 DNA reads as TGCAGTGCTGAACTAGCATCTGGGGCCAACGTCCTGACTTTC. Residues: CSAELASGANVLTF.

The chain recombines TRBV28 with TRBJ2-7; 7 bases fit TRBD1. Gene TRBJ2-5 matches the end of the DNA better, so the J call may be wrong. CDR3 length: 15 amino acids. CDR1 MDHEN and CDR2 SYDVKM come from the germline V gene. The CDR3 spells CASSRGQPGSETQYF. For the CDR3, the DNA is TGTGCCAGCAGCCGGGGACAGCCGGGGAGTGAGACCCAGTACTTC.

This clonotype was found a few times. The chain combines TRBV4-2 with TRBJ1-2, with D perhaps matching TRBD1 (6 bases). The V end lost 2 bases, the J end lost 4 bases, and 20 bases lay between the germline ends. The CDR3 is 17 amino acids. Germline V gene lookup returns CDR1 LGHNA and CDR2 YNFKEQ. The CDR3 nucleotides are TGTGCCAGCAGCCAAATACAGGGCGGCACGACCGGCTATGGCTACACCTTC. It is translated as CASSQIQGGTTGYGYTF.

CDR3 region: CASSLDPSANYGYTF. CDR3 nucleotides: TGCGCCAGCAGCTTGGATCCCTCTGCTAACTATGGCTACACCTTC. The chain couples TRBV5-1 to TRBJ1-2; D not resolved. Germline V gives CDR1 SGHRS, CDR2 YFSETQ. The CDR3 is 15 amino acids. V lost 0 bases and J lost 0, with 9 bases in between. Variable domain in full (rest from reference TRBV5-1 and TRBJ1-2): KAGVTQTPRYLIKTRGQQVTLSCSPISGHRSVSWYQQTPGQGLQFLFEYFSETQRNKGNFPGRFSGRQFSNSRSEMNVSTLELGDSALYLCASSLDPSANYGYTFGSGTRLTVV.

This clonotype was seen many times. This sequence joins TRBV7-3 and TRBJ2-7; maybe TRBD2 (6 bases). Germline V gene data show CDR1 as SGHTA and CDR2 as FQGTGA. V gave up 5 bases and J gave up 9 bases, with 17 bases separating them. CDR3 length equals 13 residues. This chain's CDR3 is CASSTGLSSGQYF. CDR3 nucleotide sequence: TGTGCCAGCAGCACGGGACTGAGCAGCGGGCAGTACTTC.

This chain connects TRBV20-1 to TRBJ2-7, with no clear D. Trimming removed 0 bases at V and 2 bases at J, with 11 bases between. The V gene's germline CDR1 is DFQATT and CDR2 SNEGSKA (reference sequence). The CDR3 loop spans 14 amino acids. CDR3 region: CSARDVAKPYEQYF. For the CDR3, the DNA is TGCAGTGCTAGAGATGTGGCAAAACCCTACGAGCAGTACTTC.

Here the CDR3 reads CSAKGQRSTDTQYF. The CDR3 coding sequence is TGCAGTGCTAAGGGGCAGCGGTCCACAGATACGCAGTATTTT. The chain links TRBV20-1 to TRBJ2-3, with D perhaps matching TRBD1 or TRBD2 (5 bases each). Trimming left V 4 bases short and J 2 bases short, with 13 bases between. The length of the CDR3 is 14 residues. From germline, CDR1 is DFQATT and CDR2 SNEGSKA (reference sequence).

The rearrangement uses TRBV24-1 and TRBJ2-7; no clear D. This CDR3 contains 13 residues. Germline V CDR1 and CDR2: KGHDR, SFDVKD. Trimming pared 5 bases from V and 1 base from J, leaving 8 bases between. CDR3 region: CATSGGPSYEQYF. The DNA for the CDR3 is TGTGCCACCAGTGGTGGCCCTTCCTACGAGCAGTACTTC.

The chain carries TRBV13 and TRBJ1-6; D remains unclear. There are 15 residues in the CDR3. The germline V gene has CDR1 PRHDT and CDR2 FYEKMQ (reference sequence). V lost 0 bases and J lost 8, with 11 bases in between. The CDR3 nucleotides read TGTGCCAGCAGCTTAGGGCAGGTCGGGGATTCACCCCTCCACTTT. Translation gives CASSLGQVGDSPLHF.

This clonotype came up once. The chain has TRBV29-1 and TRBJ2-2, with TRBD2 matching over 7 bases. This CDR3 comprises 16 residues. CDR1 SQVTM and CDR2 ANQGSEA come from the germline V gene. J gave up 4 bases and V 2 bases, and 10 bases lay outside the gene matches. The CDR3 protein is CSVETSGGTFTGELFF. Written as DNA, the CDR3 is TGCAGCGTTGAAACATCGGGGGGAACGTTCACCGGGGAGCTGTTTTTT.

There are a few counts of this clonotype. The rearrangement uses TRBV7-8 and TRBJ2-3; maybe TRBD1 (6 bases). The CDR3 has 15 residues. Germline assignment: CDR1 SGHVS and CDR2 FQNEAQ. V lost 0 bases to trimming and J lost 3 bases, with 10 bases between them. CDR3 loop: CASSLAGQQTDTQYF. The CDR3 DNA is TGTGCCAGCAGCTTAGCAGGACAGCAGACAGATACGCAGTATTTT.

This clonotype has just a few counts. DNA for the CDR3: TGCAGCGTTTCGGGACAGAACTACGAGCAGTACTTC. Protein sequence: CSVSGQNYEQYF. The rearrangement links TRBV29-1 to TRBJ2-7; 7 bases fit TRBD1. The CDR3 contains 12 residues. V shed 5 bases, J shed 3 bases, and the junction held 4 bases outside the gene matches. In germline, CDR1 is SQVTM, CDR2 ANQGSEA.

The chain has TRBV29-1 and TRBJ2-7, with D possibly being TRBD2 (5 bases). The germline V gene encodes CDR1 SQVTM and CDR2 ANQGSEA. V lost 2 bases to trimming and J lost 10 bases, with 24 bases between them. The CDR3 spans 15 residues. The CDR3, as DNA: TGCAGCGTTGAATCCCCGGACCGGAACGTGGGAGACCAGTACTTC. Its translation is CSVESPDRNVGDQYF.

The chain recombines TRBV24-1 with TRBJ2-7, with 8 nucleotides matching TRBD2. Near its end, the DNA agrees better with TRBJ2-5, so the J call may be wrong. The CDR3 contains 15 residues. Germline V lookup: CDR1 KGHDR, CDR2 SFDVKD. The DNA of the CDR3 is TGTGCCACCAGATCATCCGGGACTAGTTCGGAGACCCAGTACTTC. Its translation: CATRSSGTSSETQYF.

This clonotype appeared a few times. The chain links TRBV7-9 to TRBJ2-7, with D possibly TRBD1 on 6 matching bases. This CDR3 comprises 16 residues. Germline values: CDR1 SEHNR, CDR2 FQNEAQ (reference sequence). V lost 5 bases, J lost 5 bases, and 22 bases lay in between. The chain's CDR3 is CASSAMGHRAFDEQYF. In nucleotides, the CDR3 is TGTGCCAGCAGCGCTATGGGACATCGGGCGTTCGACGAGCAGTACTTC.

This CDR3 is CATSGTGTNYGYTF. The CDR3 DNA sequence: TGTGCCACCAGTGGCACAGGAACTAACTATGGCTACACCTTC. J is TRBJ1-2 and V is TRBV24-1; possibly TRBD1 for D (5 bases). Trimming stripped 5 bases from V and 0 bases from J, with 9 bases between. The V gene's germline CDR1 is KGHDR and CDR2 SFDVKD. The CDR3 spans 14 residues.

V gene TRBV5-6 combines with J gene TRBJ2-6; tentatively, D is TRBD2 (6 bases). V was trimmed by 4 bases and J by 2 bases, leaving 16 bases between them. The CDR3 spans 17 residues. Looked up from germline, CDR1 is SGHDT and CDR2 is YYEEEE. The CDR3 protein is CASSPLRRDPGANVLTF. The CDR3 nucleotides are TGTGCCAGCAGCCCACTAAGGAGGGACCCTGGGGCCAACGTCCTGACTTTC.

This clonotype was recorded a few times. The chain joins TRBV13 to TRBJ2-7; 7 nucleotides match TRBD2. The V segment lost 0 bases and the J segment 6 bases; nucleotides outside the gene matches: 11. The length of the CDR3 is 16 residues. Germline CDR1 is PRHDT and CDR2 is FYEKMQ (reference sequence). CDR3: CASSLGTRGVIAEQYF. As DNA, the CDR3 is TGTGCCAGCAGCTTAGGTACCCGGGGGGTCATCGCCGAGCAGTACTTC.

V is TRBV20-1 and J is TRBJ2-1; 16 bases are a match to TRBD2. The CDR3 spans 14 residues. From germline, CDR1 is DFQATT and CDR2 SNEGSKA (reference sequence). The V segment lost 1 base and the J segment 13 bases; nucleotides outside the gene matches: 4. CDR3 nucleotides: TGCAGTGCTAGAGTGGGGACTAGCGGGGGGGCCCAGTTCTTC. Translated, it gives CSARVGTSGGAQFF.

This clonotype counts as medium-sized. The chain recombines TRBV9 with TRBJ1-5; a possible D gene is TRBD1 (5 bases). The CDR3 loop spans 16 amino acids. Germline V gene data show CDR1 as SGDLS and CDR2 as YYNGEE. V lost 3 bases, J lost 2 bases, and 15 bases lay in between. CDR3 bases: TGTGCCAGCAGCGATGGGACGTCTCTGGGCAATCAGCCCCAGCATTTT. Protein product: CASSDGTSLGNQPQHF.

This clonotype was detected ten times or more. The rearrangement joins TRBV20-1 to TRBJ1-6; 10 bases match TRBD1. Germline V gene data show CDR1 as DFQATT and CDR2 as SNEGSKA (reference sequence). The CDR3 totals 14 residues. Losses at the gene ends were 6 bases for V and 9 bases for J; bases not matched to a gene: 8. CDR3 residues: CSARQGAPGSPLHF. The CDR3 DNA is TGCAGTGCACGACAGGGGGCGCCGGGTTCACCCCTCCACTTT.

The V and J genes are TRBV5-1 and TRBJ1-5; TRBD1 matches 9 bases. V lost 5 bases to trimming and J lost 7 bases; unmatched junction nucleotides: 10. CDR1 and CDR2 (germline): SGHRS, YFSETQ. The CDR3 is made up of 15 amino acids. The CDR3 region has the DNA TGCGCCAGCAGTCCCGGGACAGGGCTGAAGCAGCCCCAGCATTTT. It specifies CASSPGTGLKQPQHF.

The CDR3 region has the DNA TGTGCCAGCAGCCCCAGGGGGGAGGACATTCAGTACTTC. It specifies CASSPRGEDIQYF. The V gene is TRBV6-2 or TRBV6-3, the J gene TRBJ2-4; possibly TRBD1 for D (7 bases). Per the germline V gene, CDR1 is MNHEY and CDR2 is SVGEGT. The CDR3 is made up of 13 amino acids. V lost 6 bases, J lost 8 bases, and 14 bases lay in between.

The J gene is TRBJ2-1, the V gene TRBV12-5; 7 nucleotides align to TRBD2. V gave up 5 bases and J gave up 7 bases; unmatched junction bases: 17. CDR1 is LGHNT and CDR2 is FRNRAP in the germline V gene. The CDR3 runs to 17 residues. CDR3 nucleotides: TGTGCTAGTGGTACGTCGTGGGAGGGTAAAATCCCTAATGAGCAGTTCTTC. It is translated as CASGTSWEGKIPNEQFF.

The CDR3 reads CASSQNRMRGTNEKLFF. DNA for the CDR3: TGTGCCAGCAGCCAAAATAGAATGAGGGGGACTAATGAAAAACTGTTTTTT. V usage is TRBV14 and J usage is TRBJ1-4; a possible D gene is TRBD1 (6 bases). Germline loops: CDR1 SGHDN, CDR2 FVKESK. The CDR3 consists of 17 residues. Trimming took 2 bases from V and 2 from J, leaving 15 bases between them.

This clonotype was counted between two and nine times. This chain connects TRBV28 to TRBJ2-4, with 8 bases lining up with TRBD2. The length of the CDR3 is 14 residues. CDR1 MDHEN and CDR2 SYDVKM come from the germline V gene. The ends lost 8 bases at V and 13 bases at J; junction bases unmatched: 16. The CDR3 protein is CASRVPSAGGEQYF. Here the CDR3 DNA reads TGTGCCAGCCGCGTACCGTCTGCGGGAGGAGAGCAGTACTTC.